This T cell receptor (beta chain) appears in the sequencing data of a study of shared clonotypes between healthy human individuals. Points from the study as a whole: Estimated clonotype richness was generally higher in naive than memory subsets. In contrast to clonotypes shared by all four donors, non-shared clonotypes had lower generation probabilities.

For every subset, genomic DNA was evenly distributed across several immunoSEQ plates. The authors loaded around 190 ng DNA, tens of thousands of T cell genomes, into sorted-subset replicate PCRs. Some clones are missing from TCRdb's copy, which holds only in-frame ones; the method was immunoSEQ multiplex PCR. The table lists 950,000 to 1,100,000 clones, roughly 80% of them singletons. A few counts support this clone. Its specificity is not known. The source material was memory CD4+ T cells sorted from blood. Subset denoted: CD45RA-negative fraction. The receptor was isolated from a man aged 18 to 29 in good health.

The CDR3 DNA sequence: TGTGCCAGCAGCTTAGGACAGGTTCCCTCCTACGAGCAGTACTTC. Protein sequence: CASSLGQVPSYEQYF. The chain employs TRBV9 and TRBJ2-7, with 7 bases identical to TRBD1. The CDR3 is 15 amino acids. CDR1 SGDLS and CDR2 YYNGEE come from the germline V gene. Unmatched junction bases numbered 7, after V lost 4 bases and J lost 0 bases.